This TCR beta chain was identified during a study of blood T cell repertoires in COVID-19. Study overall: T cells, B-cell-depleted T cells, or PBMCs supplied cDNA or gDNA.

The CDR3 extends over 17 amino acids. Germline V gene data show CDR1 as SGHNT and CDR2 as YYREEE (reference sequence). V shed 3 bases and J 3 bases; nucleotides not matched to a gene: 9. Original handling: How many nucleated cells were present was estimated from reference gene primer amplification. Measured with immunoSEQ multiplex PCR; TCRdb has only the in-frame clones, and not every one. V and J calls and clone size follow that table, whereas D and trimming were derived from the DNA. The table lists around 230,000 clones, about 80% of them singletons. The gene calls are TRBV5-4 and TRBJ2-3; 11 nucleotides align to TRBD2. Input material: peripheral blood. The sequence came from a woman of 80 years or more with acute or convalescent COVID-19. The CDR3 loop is CASSSATSGATTDTQYF. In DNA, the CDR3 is TGTGCCAGCAGCTCCGCGACTAGCGGGGCGACAACAGATACGCAGTATTTT.